A single sample is the source of the 5 T cell receptor beta chains below, sequenced in a study of cytomegalovirus exposure and HLA in healthy donors (dated by TCRdb to about 2017). The protocol used for the library was the immunoSEQ multiplex PCR assay. Sourced from immuneACCESS, this table was stored by TCRdb with only in-frame sequences that have V and J called. A share of the clones is absent; for the studies checked, an unresolved V gene accounts for under half, and the remainder has no known explanation. For this sample the table gives approximately 260,000 clones, of which 65% to 90% were detected only once. Around 1% of the sample goes to the ten largest clones. Sequencing used PBMCs. The receptors derive from a woman between 18 and 29 years old in good health and CMV-seronegative.

This sequence joins TRBV6-1 and TRBJ1-2, with D possibly TRBD1 on 5 matching bases. This CDR3 is 15 amino acids long. The germline gives CDR1 MNHNS, CDR2 SASEGT. V lost 3 bases to trimming and J lost 7 bases, with 18 bases between them. The CDR3 loop is CASSEPGTTPGGYTF. The CDR3 coding sequence is TGTGCCAGCAGTGAGCCCGGGACTACGCCTGGTGGCTACACCTTC.

V is TRBV4-3 and J is TRBJ2-7; 13 bases agree with TRBD2. The CDR3 contains 18 residues. The trim removed 0 bases at V and 1 base at J, leaving 6 bases unmatched. Germline CDR1 reads LGHNA; CDR2 reads YSLEER. Written as DNA, the CDR3 is TGCGCCAGCAGCCAAGATCAGACTAGCGGGGGGCTTTCCTACGAGCAGTACTTC. Translated, it gives CASSQDQTSGGLSYEQYF.

Concerning this clone itself: The same CDR3 can be traced to other DNA sequences in this sample. V gene TRBV5-1 combines with J gene TRBJ1-6; 9 bases map to TRBD1. This CDR3 comprises 14 residues. Germline CDR1 is SGHRS and CDR2 is YFSETQ. The ends lost 3 bases at V and 10 bases at J; junction bases unmatched: 5. For the CDR3, the DNA is TGCGCCAGCAGCTCCGACAGGGGGAACTCACCCCTCCACTTT. As protein: CASSSDRGNSPLHF.

The rearrangement joins TRBV28 to TRBJ1-1; 9 bases align to TRBD1. The germline CDR1 and CDR2 sequences are MDHEN and SYDVKM. There are 15 residues in the CDR3. The J segment lost 6 bases and the V segment lost 2 bases, leaving 7 bases of the junction unmatched. CDR3 bases: TGTGCCAGCAGTTTAAAATGGACAGGGGAATCTGAAGCTTTCTTT. Translation: CASSLKWTGESEAFF. The full variable domain, with the rest looked up from reference TRBV28 and TRBJ1-1, is DVKVTQSSRYLVKRTGEKVFLECVQDMDHENMFWYRQDPGLGLRLIYFSYDVKMKEKGDIPEGYSVSREKKERFSLILESASTNQTSMYLCASSLKWTGESEAFFGQGTRLTVV.

This clone was seen a handful of times. J is TRBJ1-2 and V is TRBV11-3, with a tentative D call TRBD1 (5 bases). Trimming stripped 1 base from V and 2 bases from J, with 5 bases between. This CDR3 has 13 residues. CDR1 and CDR2 (germline): SGHNT, YENEEA. CDR3 sequence reads: CASSLGQNYGYTF. The CDR3 DNA follows: TGTGCCAGCAGCTTAGGACAGAACTATGGCTACACCTTC.